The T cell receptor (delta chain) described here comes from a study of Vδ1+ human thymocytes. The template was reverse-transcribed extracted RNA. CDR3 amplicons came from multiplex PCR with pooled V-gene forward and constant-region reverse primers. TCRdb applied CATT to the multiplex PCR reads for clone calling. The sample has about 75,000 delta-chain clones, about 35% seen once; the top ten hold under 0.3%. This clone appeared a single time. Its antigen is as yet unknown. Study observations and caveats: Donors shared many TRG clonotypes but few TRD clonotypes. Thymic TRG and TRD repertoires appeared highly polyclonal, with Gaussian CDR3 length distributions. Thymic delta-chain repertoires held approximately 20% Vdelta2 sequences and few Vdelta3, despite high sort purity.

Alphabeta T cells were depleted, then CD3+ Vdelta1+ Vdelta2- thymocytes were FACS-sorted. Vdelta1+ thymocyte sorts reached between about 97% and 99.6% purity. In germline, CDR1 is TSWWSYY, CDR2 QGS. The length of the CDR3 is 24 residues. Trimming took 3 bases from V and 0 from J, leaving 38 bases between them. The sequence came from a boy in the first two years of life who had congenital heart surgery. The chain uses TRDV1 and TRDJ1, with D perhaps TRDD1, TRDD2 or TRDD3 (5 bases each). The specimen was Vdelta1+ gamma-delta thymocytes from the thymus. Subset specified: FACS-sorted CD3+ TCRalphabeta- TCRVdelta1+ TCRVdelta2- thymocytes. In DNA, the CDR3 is TGTGCTCTTGGGGAGGTAATCCTTCACTGGAAATCCCGATCCATCCTTCAGTACACCGATAAACTCATCTTT. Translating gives CALGEVILHWKSRSILQYTDKLIF.